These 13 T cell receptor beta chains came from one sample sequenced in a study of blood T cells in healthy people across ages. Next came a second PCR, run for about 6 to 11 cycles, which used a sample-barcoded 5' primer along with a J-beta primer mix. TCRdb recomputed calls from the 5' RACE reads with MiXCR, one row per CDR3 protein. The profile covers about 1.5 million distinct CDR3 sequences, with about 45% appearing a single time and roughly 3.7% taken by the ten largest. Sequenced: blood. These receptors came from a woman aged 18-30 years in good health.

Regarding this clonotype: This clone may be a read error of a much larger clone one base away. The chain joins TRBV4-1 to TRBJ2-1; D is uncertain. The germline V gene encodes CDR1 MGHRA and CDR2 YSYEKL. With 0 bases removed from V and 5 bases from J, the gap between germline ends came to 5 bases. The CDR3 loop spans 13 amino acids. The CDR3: CASSQDYHNEQFF. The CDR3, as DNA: TGCGCCAGCAGCCAAGATTACCACAATGAGCAGTTCTTC.

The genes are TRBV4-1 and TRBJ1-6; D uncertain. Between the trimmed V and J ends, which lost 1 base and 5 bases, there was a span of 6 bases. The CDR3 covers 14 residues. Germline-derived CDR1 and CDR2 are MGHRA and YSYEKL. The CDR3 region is CASSQAENNSPLHF. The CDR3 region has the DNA TGCGCCAGCAGCCAAGCAGAGAATAATTCACCCCTCCACTTT.

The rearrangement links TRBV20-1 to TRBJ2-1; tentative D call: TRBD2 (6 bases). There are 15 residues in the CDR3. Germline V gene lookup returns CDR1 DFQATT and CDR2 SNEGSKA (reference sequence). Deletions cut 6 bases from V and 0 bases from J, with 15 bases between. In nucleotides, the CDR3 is TGCAGTGCCAGTTCCCGACTAGACTCCTACAATGAGCAGTTCTTC. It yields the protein CSASSRLDSYNEQFF.

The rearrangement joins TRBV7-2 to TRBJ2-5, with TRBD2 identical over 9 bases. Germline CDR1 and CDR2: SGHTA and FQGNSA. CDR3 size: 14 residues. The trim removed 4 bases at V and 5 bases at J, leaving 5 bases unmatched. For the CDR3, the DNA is TGTGCCAGCAGCTCAGGACTAGCGATGGAGACCCAGTACTTC. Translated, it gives CASSSGLAMETQYF.

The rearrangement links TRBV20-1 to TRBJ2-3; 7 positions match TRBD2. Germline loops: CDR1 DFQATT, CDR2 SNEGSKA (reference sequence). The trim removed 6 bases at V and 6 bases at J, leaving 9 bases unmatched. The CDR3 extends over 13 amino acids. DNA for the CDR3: TGCAGTGCCCCGCGGGGGTGGGGGGATACGCAGTATTTT. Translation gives CSAPRGWGDTQYF.

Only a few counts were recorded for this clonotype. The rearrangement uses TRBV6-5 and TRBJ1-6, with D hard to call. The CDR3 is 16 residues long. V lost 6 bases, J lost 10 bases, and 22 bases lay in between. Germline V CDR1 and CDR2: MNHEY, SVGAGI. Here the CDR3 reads CASRSKMELLSSPLHF. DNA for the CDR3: TGTGCCAGCAGGTCTAAGATGGAACTTCTAAGCTCACCCCTCCACTTT.

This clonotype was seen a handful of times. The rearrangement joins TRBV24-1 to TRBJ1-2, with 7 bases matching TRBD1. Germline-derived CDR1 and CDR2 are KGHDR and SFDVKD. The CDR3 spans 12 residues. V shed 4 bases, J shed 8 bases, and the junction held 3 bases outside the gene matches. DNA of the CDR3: TGTGCCACCAGTGACTCAGGGGGAGGCTACACCTTC. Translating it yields CATSDSGGGYTF.

The DNA of the CDR3 is TGTGCCACCAAGGACAGGGAGACGGGGGTAGATACGCAGTATTTT. Protein: CATKDRETGVDTQYF. V and J are TRBV12-3 or TRBV12-4 and TRBJ2-3, with 8 bases lining up with TRBD1. Unmatched junction bases numbered 14, after V lost 10 bases and J lost 5 bases. CDR3 length: 15 amino acids.

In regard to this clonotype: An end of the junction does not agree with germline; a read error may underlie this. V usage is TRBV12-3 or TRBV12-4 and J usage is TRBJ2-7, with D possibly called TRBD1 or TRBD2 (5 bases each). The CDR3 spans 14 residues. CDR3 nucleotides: TGTGTCAGCAGTCCGGGACGGGTCTCCTACGAGCAGTACTTC. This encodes CVSSPGRVSYEQYF.

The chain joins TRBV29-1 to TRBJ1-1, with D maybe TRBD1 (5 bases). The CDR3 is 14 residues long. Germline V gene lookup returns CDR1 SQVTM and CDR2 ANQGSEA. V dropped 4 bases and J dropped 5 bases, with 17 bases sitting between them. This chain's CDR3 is CSVVPYGGVTEAFF. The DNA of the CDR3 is TGCAGCGTTGTTCCGTACGGGGGGGTTACTGAAGCTTTCTTT. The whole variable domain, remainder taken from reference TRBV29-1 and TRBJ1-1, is SAVISQKPSRDICQRGTSLTIQCQVDSQVTMMFWYRQQPGQSLTLIATANQGSEATYESGFVIDKFPISRPNLTFSTLTVSNMSPEDSSIYLCSVVPYGGVTEAFFGQGTRLTVV.

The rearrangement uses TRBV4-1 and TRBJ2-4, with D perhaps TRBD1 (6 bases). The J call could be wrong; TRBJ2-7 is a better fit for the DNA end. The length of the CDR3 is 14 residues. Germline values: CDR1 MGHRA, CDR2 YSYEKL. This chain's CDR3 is CASRRRDNLGEQYF. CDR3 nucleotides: TGCGCCAGCAGGCGCCGGGACAATCTTGGCGAGCAGTACTTC.

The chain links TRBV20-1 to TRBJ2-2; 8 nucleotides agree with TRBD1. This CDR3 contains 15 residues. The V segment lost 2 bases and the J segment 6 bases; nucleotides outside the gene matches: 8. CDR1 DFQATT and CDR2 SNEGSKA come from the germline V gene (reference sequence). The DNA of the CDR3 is TGCAGTGCTAGATTGGACAGGGTAGCATCCGGGGAGCTGTTTTTT. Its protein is CSARLDRVASGELFF.

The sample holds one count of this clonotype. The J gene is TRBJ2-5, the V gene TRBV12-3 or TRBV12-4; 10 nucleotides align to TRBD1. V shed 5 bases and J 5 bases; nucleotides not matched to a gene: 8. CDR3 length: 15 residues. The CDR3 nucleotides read TGTGCCAGCAGTCGGGGACAGGGGCCAGGGGAGACCCAGTACTTC. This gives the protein CASSRGQGPGETQYF.